This TCR beta chain was identified during a study of blood T cell repertoires in COVID-19. Study overall: Samples taken during acute and convalescent COVID-19 were collected in the United States, Italy and Spain.

In the source study's methods: By means of reference gene primer amplification, nucleated cell counts were estimated. The repertoire was sequenced with immunoSEQ multiplex PCR; TCRdb's copy has only in-frame clones and lacks some. V and J calls plus clone size are reproduced from that table; the DNA served to infer D and trimming. The top ten hold 6.5% to 9.5% of the sample, which has around 160,000 clones, roughly 88% seen once. Trimming took 4 bases from V and 4 from J, leaving 13 bases between them. Germline lookup yields CDR1 MGHRA and CDR2 YSYEKL. The CDR3 is made up of 14 amino acids. The sequenced material came from peripheral blood. V usage is TRBV4-1 and J usage is TRBJ1-2; D is perhaps TRBD1 (6 bases). The source of this sequence is a woman between 55 and 75 years old with COVID-19, enrolled during active disease. This CDR3 is CASSPRGTSYGYTF. For the CDR3, the DNA is TGCGCCAGCAGCCCCCGTGGGACAAGCTATGGCTACACCTTC.